The 2 T cell receptor beta chains in this list originate from one sample, sequenced in a study of control samples from healthy donors and cancer patients. Data came from immunoSEQ multiplex PCR; TCRdb stores just in-frame clones and leaves some out. The sample lists 150,000 to 200,000 clones, 90% to 95% occurring once. Sequenced: blood. The receptors derive from a woman younger than 45 in good health.

The chain couples TRBV7-2 to TRBJ1-6, with D possibly being TRBD1 (6 bases). Germline V CDR1 and CDR2: SGHTA, FQGNSA. Between the trimmed V and J ends, which lost 5 bases and 9 bases, there was a span of 11 bases. This CDR3 is 13 amino acids long. The DNA of the CDR3 is TGTGCCAGCAGCGGAGACAGGTTTTCACCCCTCCACTTT. This encodes CASSGDRFSPLHF.

V usage is TRBV7-6 and J usage is TRBJ1-5; perhaps TRBD1 as D (5 bases). The V and J ends lost 0 bases and 3 bases respectively, with 6 bases between them. Looked up from germline, CDR1 is SGHVS and CDR2 is FNYEAQ. There are 14 residues in the CDR3. CDR3 sequence reads: CASSLAGANQPQHF. For the CDR3, the DNA is TGTGCCAGCAGCTTAGCAGGGGCCAATCAGCCCCAGCATTTT.